The 16 T cell receptor beta chains reported below all come from one sample, sequenced in a study of identical twins. TCRdb itself ran the 5' RACE reads through MiXCR, one entry per CDR3 protein. The sample comprises 350,000 or so distinct CDR3 sequences, roughly 10% of which are singletons, and about 9.1% rests with the top ten. The sequencing input was naive T cells sorted from blood. The receptors stem from a woman between 45 and 65 years old in good health.

This clonotype was observed many times. The chain has TRBV12-5 and TRBJ1-3; D is ambiguous. V shed 2 bases and J shed 3 bases, with 2 bases lying between them. The CDR3 consists of 12 residues. The germline CDR1 and CDR2 sequences are LGHNT and FRNRAP. In DNA, the CDR3 is TGTGCTAGTGGTTTGTTTGGAAACACCATATATTTT. Translation: CASGLFGNTIYF.

V and J are TRBV11-2 and TRBJ2-4; D may correspond to TRBD1 or TRBD2 (6 bases each). The CDR3 has 15 residues. The V end was cut by 6 bases, the J end by 0 bases, with 12 bases between. Germline lookup yields CDR1 SGHAT and CDR2 FQNNGV. The DNA of the CDR3 is TGTGCCAGCAGATCACGGGGGCTAGCCAAAAACATTCAGTACTTC. Protein product: CASRSRGLAKNIQYF.

The V and J genes are TRBV12-3 or TRBV12-4 and TRBJ2-1; perhaps TRBD2 as D (5 bases). The CDR3 is made up of 12 amino acids. Trimming removed 5 bases from V and 8 bases from J, with 10 bases in between. The CDR3 DNA reads TGTGCCAGCAGTCCCGGACTTTATGAGCAGTTCTTC. Translation gives CASSPGLYEQFF.

This clonotype was seen a handful of times. V is TRBV20-1 and J is TRBJ2-3; 8 bases fit TRBD2. V lost 3 bases and J lost 4; bases outside the gene matches: 12. The germline V gene has CDR1 DFQATT and CDR2 SNEGSKA (reference sequence). The CDR3 is 16 amino acids. CDR3 nucleotide sequence: TGCAGTGCTAGGTCGGCTAGCGGGTACGCACCAGATACGCAGTATTTT. This gives the protein CSARSASGYAPDTQYF.

The chain is built from TRBV7-9 and TRBJ2-2; TRBD1 matches at 8 bases. This CDR3 is built from 17 residues. Per germline, CDR1 SEHNR and CDR2 FQNEAQ (reference sequence). The junction had 5 bases not matched to a gene; V was cut back by 0 bases and J by 2 bases. The CDR3 nucleotides read TGTGCCAGCAGCTTAGCAGGGACAGGTACCAACACCGGGGAGCTGTTTTTT. Its protein is CASSLAGTGTNTGELFF.

This clonotype has only a few counts. The gene calls are TRBV7-9 and TRBJ2-7; 7 bases map to TRBD1. Losses at the gene ends were 6 bases for V and 0 bases for J; bases not matched to a gene: 2. The CDR3 covers 13 residues. In germline, CDR1 is SEHNR, CDR2 FQNEAQ (reference sequence). CDR3 nucleotide sequence: TGTGCCAGCAGGGGGGACAGCTCCTACGAGCAGTACTTC. As protein: CASRGDSSYEQYF.

The chain joins TRBV6-6 to TRBJ2-5; no reliable D call. V was clipped by 8 bases and J by 5 bases, with 3 bases between them. The CDR3 covers 9 residues. Germline V gene data show CDR1 as MNHNY and CDR2 as SVGAGI (reference sequence). The CDR3, as DNA: TGTGCCAGCGGGGAGACCCAGTACTTC. It yields the protein CASGETQYF.

This sequence joins TRBV4-1 and TRBJ1-2; 8 bases map to TRBD1. After removal of 6 bases from V and 6 bases from J, the junction contained 12 bases not matched to a gene. Germline CDR1 and CDR2: MGHRA and YSYEKL. The CDR3 has 15 amino acids. The CDR3 nucleotides read TGCGCCAGCAGACGTCAGACAGGGGAGGATAATGGCTACACCTTC. It translates to CASRRQTGEDNGYTF.

This clonotype was detected only a few times. The rearrangement uses TRBV20-1 and TRBJ2-1, with 8 positions matching TRBD2. Germline CDR1 DFQATT, CDR2 SNEGSKA (reference sequence). This CDR3 is 11 amino acids long. The trim removed 7 bases at V and 6 bases at J, leaving 2 bases unmatched. DNA of the CDR3: TGCAGTGGACTAGCGACCAATGAGCAGTTCTTC. This sequence encodes CSGLATNEQFF.

This clonotype was counted many times. The chain recombines TRBV10-3 with TRBJ2-7; 8 nucleotides align to TRBD1. Unmatched junction bases numbered 5, after V lost 7 bases and J lost 0 bases. The germline CDR1 and CDR2 sequences are ENHRY and SYGVKD. CDR3 length: 14 residues. The CDR3 loop is CAITRTGSSYEQYF. The CDR3 coding sequence is TGTGCCATCACCAGGACAGGGAGCTCCTACGAGCAGTACTTC.

This clonotype was seen at least ten times. The chain recombines TRBV20-1 with TRBJ2-3; D is possibly TRBD2 (5 bases). This CDR3 spans 15 amino acids. Trimming removed 0 bases from V and 0 bases from J, with 10 bases in between. Germline V gives CDR1 DFQATT, CDR2 SNEGSKA (reference sequence). The chain's CDR3 is CSARDRWTSTDTQYF. CDR3 nucleotides: TGCAGTGCTAGAGATCGTTGGACTAGCACAGATACGCAGTATTTT.

This clonotype has ten or more counts. This rearrangement joins TRBV6-6 to TRBJ2-1; 10 nucleotides line up with TRBD1. The J segment lost 15 bases and the V segment lost 9 bases, leaving 14 bases of the junction unmatched. The CDR3 extends over 13 amino acids. The germline CDR1 and CDR2 sequences are MNHNY and SVGAGI (reference sequence). In nucleotides, the CDR3 is TGTGCCAGTACTATGACCGGGACAGGGGAAACGTTCTTC. Translating gives CASTMTGTGETFF.

In its sample, this clonotype was seen a few times. This chain uses TRBV19 with TRBJ1-2; no reliable D call. V lost 7 bases, J lost 9 bases, and 12 bases lay in between. Germline loops: CDR1 LNHDA, CDR2 SQIVND (reference sequence). This CDR3 comprises 11 residues. CDR3 in amino acids: CASKGGRRYTF. CDR3 DNA sequence: TGTGCCAGTAAGGGCGGCCGTCGCTACACCTTC.

This chain joins TRBV7-2 and TRBJ2-1; 11 bases line up with TRBD2. CDR3 size: 16 residues. The germline V gene encodes CDR1 SGHTA and CDR2 FQGNSA. Germline trimming cut 6 bases from V and 6 bases from J; bases unmatched to any gene: 10. CDR3 amino acids: CASSSKTSGTGNEQFF. CDR3 DNA: TGTGCCAGCAGTTCAAAGACTAGCGGGACGGGCAATGAGCAGTTCTTC.

This clonotype appeared many times. This sequence joins TRBV5-1 and TRBJ2-2; D is uncertain. The germline V gene has CDR1 SGHRS and CDR2 YFSETQ. CDR3 length: 13 amino acids. Trimming stripped 4 bases from V and 4 bases from J, with 8 bases between. In DNA form, the CDR3 reads TGCGCCAGCAGCCCGCTAGGCACCGGGGAGCTGTTTTTT. Its protein is CASSPLGTGELFF.

The chain employs TRBV5-1 and TRBJ2-1; 9 bases line up with TRBD2. V shed 2 bases, J shed 4 bases, and the junction held 4 bases outside the gene matches. Germline V gene lookup returns CDR1 SGHRS and CDR2 YFSETQ. This CDR3 is 15 amino acids long. The CDR3 loop is CASSLYSGGYNEQFF. The CDR3 nucleotides are TGCGCCAGCAGCTTATATAGCGGGGGATACAATGAGCAGTTCTTC.